A single sample gave rise to the 5 T cell receptor beta chains below, sequenced in a study of control samples from healthy donors and cancer patients (TCRdb year 2020). Library method: the immunoSEQ multiplex PCR assay. Sourced from immuneACCESS, this table was stored by TCRdb with only in-frame sequences that have V and J called. A share of the clones is absent; for the studies checked, an unresolved V gene accounts for under half, and the remainder has no known explanation. The sample includes roughly 180,000 clones, with roughly 94% observed a single time. The ten largest clones add up to 1.3% to 1.5% of the sample. The sample was blood. Receptors were obtained from a woman aged 18-35 years in good health.

This chain connects TRBV13 to TRBJ1-1; TRBD1 might be the D (5 bases). Germline V gene data show CDR1 as PRHDT and CDR2 as FYEKMQ (reference sequence). V was trimmed by 6 bases and J by 10 bases, leaving 12 bases between them. The CDR3 sequence is 11 residues long. CDR3 coding DNA: TGTGCCAGCAGGGCAGGACAATCAGCTTTCTTT. This sequence encodes CASRAGQSAFF.

The rearrangement uses TRBV2 and TRBJ1-5; 8 nucleotides align to TRBD1. Germline CDR1 is SNHLY and CDR2 is FYNNEI. The CDR3 spans 14 residues. V dropped 5 bases and J dropped 5; count of bases not matched to a gene: 5. The CDR3 reads CASSRTGKDQPQHF. In nucleotides, the CDR3 is TGTGCCAGCAGTAGGACAGGGAAGGATCAGCCCCAGCATTTT.

The rearrangement joins TRBV4-2 to TRBJ2-7, with D unresolved. The CDR3 is made up of 13 amino acids. In germline, CDR1 is LGHNA, CDR2 YNFKEQ. V was cut by 3 bases and J by 4 bases, with 10 bases left in between. The CDR3 nucleotides are TGTGCCAGCAGCCACGAAATAGTTTACGAGCAGTACTTC. It specifies CASSHEIVYEQYF.

This chain joins TRBV12-5 and TRBJ1-1; 7 nucleotides align to TRBD1. CDR3 length: 13 residues. V shed 0 bases, J shed 5 bases, and the junction held 0 bases outside the gene matches. CDR1 and CDR2 (germline): LGHNT, FRNRAP. CDR3 coding DNA: TGTGCTAGTGGTTTGGTACAGGGGACTGAAGCTTTCTTT. Protein sequence: CASGLVQGTEAFF.

This clone occurred once. The V gene is TRBV27, the J gene TRBJ1-2; D perhaps matches TRBD1 (5 bases). This CDR3 spans 13 amino acids. CDR1 and CDR2 (germline): MNHEY, SMNVEV (reference sequence). Trimming left V 3 bases short and J 7 bases short, with 12 bases between. CDR3 bases: TGTGCCAGCAGTTTCCGGGACGGTCTTGGCTACACCTTC. Translating it yields CASSFRDGLGYTF.